This TCR beta chain was sequenced in a study of T cell responses to AZD1222 COVID-19 vaccine. Broader study findings: Donors were chiefly white British, with a greater number of females, and clonal diversity was perhaps underestimated. At baseline, just five to seven AZD1222 recipients tested seropositive. Targets within unmutated variant regions were reportedly found for nearly half of spike-specific TCRs. Among vaccine-associated CD4 TCRs, coverage spanned spike, with dominance at 160-218 and 743-854.

In this sample, this clone turned up once. Its antigen remains unidentified. Only in-frame clones appear in the TCRdb table, and some are missing; sequencing was by immunoSEQ multiplex PCR. This repertoire shows around 99,000 clones, 89% found once; its top ten account for 5.5% to 8%. V was shortened by 1 base and J by 6 bases, with 13 bases between the two germline ends. CDR1 LGHDT and CDR2 YNNKEL come from the germline V gene (reference sequence). The CDR3 sequence is 14 residues long. The rearrangement links TRBV3-1 (or the pseudogene TRBV3-2) to TRBJ2-7; a weak D match, TRBD2 (5 bases). The receptor comes from an adult in good health. Sequenced here: peripheral blood, sampled on day 0 of AZD1222 vaccination. The CDR3 here is CASSQAGSLSEQYF. For the CDR3, the DNA is TGTGCCAGCAGCCAAGCGGGATCCCTTTCCGAGCAGTACTTC.